This T cell receptor beta chain comes out of a study of shared clonotypes between healthy human individuals. Whole-study results and caveats: Rarefaction exposed incomplete sorted-subset sequencing despite large depth. Among the subsets, naive ones generally showed larger estimated richness than memory ones.

Germline assignment: CDR1 SEHNR and CDR2 FQNEAQ (reference sequence). This CDR3 has 15 amino acids. V was shortened by 2 bases and J by 6 bases, with 13 bases between the two germline ends. Comments on this clone: Its antigen remains unidentified.

The repertoire was sequenced with immunoSEQ multiplex PCR; TCRdb's copy has only in-frame clones and lacks some. The profile shows some 1 million clones, about 80% of them singletons. The specimen sequenced was memory CD4+ T cells sorted from blood. Subset denoted: CD45RA-negative fraction. The origin of this receptor is a man between 18 and 29 years old in good health. The J gene is TRBJ2-2, the V gene TRBV7-9; D gene uncertain. CDR3 sequence: CASSLNFLLAGELFF. CDR3 bases: TGTGCCAGCAGCTTAAATTTTCTATTGGCCGGGGAGCTGTTTTTT.